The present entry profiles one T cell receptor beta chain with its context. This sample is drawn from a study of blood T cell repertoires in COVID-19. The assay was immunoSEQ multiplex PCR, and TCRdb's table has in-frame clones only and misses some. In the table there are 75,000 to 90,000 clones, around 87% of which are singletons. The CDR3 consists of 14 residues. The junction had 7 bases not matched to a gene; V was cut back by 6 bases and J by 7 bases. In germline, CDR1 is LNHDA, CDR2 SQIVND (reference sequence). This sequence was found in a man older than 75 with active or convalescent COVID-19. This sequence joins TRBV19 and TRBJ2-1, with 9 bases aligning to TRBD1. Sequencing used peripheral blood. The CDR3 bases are TGTGCCAGTAGCACAGGGGGCTTTACAAATGAGCAGTTCTTC. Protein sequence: CASSTGGFTNEQFF.